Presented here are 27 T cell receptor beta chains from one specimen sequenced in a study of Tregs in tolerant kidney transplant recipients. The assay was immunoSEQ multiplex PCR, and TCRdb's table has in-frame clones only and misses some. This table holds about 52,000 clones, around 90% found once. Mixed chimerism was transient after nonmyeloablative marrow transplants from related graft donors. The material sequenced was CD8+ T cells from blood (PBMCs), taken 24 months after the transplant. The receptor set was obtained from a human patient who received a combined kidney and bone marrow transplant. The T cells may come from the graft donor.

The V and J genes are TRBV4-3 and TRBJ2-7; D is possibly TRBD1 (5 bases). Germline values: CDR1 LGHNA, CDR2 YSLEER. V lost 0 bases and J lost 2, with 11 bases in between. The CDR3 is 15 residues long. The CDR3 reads CASSQDRAGTYEQYF. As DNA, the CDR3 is TGCGCCAGCAGCCAAGATCGGGCAGGGACCTACGAGCAGTACTTC.

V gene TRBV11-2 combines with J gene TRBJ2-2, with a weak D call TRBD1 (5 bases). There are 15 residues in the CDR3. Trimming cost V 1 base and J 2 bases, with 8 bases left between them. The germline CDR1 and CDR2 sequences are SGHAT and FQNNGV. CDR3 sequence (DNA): TGTGCCAGCAGCTTAGTCGGACACAACACCGGGGAGCTGTTTTTT. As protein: CASSLVGHNTGELFF.

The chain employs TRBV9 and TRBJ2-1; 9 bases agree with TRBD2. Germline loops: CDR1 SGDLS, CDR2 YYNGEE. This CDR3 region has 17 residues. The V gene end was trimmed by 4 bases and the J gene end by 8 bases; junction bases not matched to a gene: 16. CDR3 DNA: TGTGCCAGCAGCAACTTCGCGGGAGGGCATACAACCGATGAGCAGTTCTTC. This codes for CASSNFAGGHTTDEQFF.

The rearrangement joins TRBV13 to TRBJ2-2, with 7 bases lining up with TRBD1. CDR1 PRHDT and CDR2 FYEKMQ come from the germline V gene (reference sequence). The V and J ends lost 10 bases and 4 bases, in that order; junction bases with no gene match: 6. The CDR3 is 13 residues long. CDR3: CAIPGQPTGELFF. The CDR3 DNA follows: TGTGCCATCCCGGGACAGCCCACCGGGGAGCTGTTTTTT.

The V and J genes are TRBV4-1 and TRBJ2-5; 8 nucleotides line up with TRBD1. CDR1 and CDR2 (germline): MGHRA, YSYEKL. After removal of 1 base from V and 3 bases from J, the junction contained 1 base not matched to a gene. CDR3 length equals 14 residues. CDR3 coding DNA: TGCGCCAGCAGCCAAGGGACAGGGAAAGAGACCCAGTACTTC. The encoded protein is CASSQGTGKETQYF.

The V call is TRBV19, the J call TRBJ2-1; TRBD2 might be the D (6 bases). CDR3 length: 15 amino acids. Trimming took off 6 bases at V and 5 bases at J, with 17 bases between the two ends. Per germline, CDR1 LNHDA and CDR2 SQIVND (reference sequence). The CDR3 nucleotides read TGTGCCAGTAGAATATCGGGGGAGTTAAACAATGAGCAGTTCTTC. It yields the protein CASRISGELNNEQFF.

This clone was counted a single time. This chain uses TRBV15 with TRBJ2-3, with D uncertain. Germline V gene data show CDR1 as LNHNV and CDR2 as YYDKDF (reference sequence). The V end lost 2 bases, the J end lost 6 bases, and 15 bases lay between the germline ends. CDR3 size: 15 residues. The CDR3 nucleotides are TGTGCCACCAGCAGAATCATTCACAGTGTGGATACGCAGTATTTT. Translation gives CATSRIIHSVDTQYF.

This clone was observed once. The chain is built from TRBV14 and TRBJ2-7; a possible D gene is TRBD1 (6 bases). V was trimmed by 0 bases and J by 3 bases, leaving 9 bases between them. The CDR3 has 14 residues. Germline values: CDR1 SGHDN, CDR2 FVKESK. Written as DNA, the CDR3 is TGTGCCAGCAGCCAAGAAGGACAGTTCTACGAGCAGTACTTC. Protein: CASSQEGQFYEQYF.

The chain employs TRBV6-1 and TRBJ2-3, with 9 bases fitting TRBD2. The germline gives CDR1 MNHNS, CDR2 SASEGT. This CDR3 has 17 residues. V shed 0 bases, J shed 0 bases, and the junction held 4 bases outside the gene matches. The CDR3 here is CASSEAVAGESTDTQYF. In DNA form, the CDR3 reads TGTGCCAGCAGTGAAGCGGTAGCGGGAGAAAGCACAGATACGCAGTATTTT.

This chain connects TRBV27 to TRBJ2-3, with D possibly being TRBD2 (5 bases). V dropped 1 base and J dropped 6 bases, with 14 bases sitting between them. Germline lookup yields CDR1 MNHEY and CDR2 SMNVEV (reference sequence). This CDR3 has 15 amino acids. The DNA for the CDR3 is TGTGCCAGCAGTTTATATGCTGGGGAGCGGGATACGCAGTATTTT. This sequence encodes CASSLYAGERDTQYF.

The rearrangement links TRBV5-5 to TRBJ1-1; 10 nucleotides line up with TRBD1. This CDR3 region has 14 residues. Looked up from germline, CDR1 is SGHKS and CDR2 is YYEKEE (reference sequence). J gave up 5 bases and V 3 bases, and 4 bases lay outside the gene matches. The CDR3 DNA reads TGTGCCAGCAGCTCGGACAGGGGGAGAACTGAAGCTTTCTTT. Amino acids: CASSSDRGRTEAFF.

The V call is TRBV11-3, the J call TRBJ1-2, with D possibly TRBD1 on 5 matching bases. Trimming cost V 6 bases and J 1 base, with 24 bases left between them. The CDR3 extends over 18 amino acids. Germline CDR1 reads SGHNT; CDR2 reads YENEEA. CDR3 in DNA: TGTGCCAGCAGTCCCCCCCATGGGGCTTGGGTCGATAACTATGGCTACACCTTC. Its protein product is CASSPPHGAWVDNYGYTF.

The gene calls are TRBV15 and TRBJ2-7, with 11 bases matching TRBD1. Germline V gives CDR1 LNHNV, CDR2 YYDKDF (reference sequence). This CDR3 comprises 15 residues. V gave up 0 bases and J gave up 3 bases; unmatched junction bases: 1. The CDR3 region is CATSREGTGGYEQYF. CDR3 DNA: TGTGCCACCAGCAGAGAAGGGACAGGGGGCTACGAGCAGTACTTC.

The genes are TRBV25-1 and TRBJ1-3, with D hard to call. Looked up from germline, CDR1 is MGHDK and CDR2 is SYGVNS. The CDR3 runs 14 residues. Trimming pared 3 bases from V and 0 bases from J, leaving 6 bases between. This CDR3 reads CASSDPGSGNTIYF. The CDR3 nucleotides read TGTGCCAGCAGTGATCCAGGCTCTGGAAACACCATATATTTT.

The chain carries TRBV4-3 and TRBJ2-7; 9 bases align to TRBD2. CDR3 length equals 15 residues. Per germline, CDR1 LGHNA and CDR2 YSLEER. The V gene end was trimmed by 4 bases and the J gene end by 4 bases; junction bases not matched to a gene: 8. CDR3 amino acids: CASSPRSGGMYEQYF. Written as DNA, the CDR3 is TGCGCCAGCAGCCCCCGTAGCGGGGGAATGTACGAGCAGTACTTC.

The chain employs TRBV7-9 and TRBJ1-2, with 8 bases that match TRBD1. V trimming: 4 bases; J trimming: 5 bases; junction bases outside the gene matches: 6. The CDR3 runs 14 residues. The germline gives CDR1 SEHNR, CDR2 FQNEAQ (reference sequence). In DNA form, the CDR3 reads TGTGCCAGCAGCTCCGGACAGGGTTATTATGGCTACACCTTC. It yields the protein CASSSGQGYYGYTF.

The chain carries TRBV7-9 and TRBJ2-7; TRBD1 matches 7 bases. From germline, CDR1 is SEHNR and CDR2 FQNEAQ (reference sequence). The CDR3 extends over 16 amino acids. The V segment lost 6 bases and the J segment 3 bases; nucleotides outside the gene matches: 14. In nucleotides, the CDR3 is TGTGCCAGCAGTTTCACAGGGGCACTAAGGGTCTACGAGCAGTACTTC. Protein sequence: CASSFTGALRVYEQYF.

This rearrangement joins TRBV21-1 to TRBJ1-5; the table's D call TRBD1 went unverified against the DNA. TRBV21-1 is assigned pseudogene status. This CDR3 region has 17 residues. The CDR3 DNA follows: TGTGCCAGCAGCAACGGACAGGCACTCTATAGCAATCAGCCCCAGCATTTT. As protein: CASSNGQALYSNQPQHF.

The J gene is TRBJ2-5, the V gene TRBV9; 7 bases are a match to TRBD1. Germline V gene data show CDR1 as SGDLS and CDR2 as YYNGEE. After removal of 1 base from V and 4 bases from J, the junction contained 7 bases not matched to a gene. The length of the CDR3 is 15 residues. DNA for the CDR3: TGTGCCAGCAGCGTAATGACAGGGAAGTTAGAGACCCAGTACTTC. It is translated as CASSVMTGKLETQYF.

Here the CDR3 DNA reads TGCGCCAGCAGTCAATCGTGGGGGAGGCTAAACACCATATATTTT. Its protein is CASSQSWGRLNTIYF. The chain couples TRBV23-1 to TRBJ1-3, with TRBD1 as a possible D gene (5 bases). TRBV23-1 is known as an ORF, though its function is uncertain. This CDR3 is built from 15 residues. V lost 0 bases and J lost 6, with 12 bases in between.

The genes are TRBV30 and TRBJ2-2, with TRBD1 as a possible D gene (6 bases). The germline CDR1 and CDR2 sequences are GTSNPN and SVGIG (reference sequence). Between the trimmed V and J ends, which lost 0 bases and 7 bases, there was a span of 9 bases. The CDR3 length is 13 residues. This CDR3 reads CAWSVGGDGELFF. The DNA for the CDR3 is TGTGCCTGGAGTGTAGGGGGAGACGGGGAGCTGTTTTTT.

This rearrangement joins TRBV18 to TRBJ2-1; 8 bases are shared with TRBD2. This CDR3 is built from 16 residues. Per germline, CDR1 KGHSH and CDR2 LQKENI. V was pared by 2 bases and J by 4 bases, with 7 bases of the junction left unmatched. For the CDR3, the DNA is TGTGCCAGCTCACCAGGACTAGCAAGGGTATACAATGAGCAGTTCTTC. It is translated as CASSPGLARVYNEQFF.

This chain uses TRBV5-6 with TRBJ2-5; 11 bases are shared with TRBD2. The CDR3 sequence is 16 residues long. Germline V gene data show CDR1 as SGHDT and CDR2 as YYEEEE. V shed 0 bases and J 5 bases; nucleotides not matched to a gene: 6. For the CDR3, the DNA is TGTGCCAGCAGCTTGGACCTAGCGGGAGGTTGGGAGACCCAGTACTTC. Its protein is CASSLDLAGGWETQYF.

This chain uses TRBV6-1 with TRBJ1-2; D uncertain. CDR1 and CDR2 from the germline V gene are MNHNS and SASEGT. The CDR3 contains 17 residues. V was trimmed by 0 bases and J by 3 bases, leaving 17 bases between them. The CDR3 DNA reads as TGTGCCAGCAGTGAAGCGGGGAGGTCAAATTGGGACTATGGCTACACCTTC. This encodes CASSEAGRSNWDYGYTF.

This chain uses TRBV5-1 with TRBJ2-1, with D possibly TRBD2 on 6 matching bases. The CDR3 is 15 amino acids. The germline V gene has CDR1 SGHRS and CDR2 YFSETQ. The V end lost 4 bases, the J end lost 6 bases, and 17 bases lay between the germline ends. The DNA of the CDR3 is TGCGCCAGCAGCCCCTTCAAGGGAGGAAGCAATGAGCAGTTCTTC. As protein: CASSPFKGGSNEQFF.

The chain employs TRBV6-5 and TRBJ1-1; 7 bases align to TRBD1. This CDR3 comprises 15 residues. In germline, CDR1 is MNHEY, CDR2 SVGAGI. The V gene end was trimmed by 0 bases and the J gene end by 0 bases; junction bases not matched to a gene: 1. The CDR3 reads CASSYSTGLNTEAFF. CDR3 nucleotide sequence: TGTGCCAGCAGTTACTCGACAGGGTTGAACACTGAAGCTTTCTTT.

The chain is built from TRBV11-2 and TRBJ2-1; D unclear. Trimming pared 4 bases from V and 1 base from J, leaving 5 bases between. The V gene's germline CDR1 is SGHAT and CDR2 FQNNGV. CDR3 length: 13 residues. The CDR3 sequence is CASSSLSYNEQFF. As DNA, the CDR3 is TGTGCCAGCAGCTCCCTATCCTACAATGAGCAGTTCTTC.